A single sample is the source of the 28 T cell receptor beta chains below, sequenced in a study of blood T cell repertoires in COVID-19. Generated by immunoSEQ multiplex PCR, the TCRdb table keeps only in-frame clones and is missing some. The top ten hold roughly 1.9% of the sample, which has approximately 150,000 clones, over 85% seen once. The sample taken for sequencing was peripheral blood. The receptors here all came from a woman aged 60-75 years with COVID-19, enrolled during active disease.

The rearrangement links TRBV5-4 to TRBJ1-1; TRBD1 agrees at 10 bases. This CDR3 is built from 13 residues. From germline, CDR1 is SGHNT and CDR2 YYREEE (reference sequence). J gave up 6 bases and V 3 bases, and 2 bases lay outside the gene matches. CDR3: CASSYGTGAEAFF. CDR3 DNA sequence: TGTGCCAGCAGCTACGGGACAGGGGCTGAAGCTTTCTTT.

The chain joins TRBV19 to TRBJ2-1; TRBD2 matches at 8 bases. CDR1 is LNHDA and CDR2 is SQIVND in the germline V gene (reference sequence). The CDR3 has 15 amino acids. Trimming removed 3 bases from V and 7 bases from J; junction bases left unmatched: 8. This chain's CDR3 is CASSIVGLGDNEQFF. The DNA for the CDR3 is TGTGCCAGTAGTATTGTGGGACTAGGAGATAATGAGCAGTTCTTC.

This sequence joins TRBV5-1 and TRBJ1-1, with 7 bases aligning to TRBD1. With 4 bases clipped from V and 1 base from J, the junction kept 7 bases outside the gene matches. In germline, CDR1 is SGHRS, CDR2 YFSETQ. The CDR3 sequence is 15 residues long. The CDR3 coding sequence is TGCGCCAGCAGCGAGACAGGGTTGCGGAACACTGAAGCTTTCTTT. Its translation: CASSETGLRNTEAFF.

The V and J genes are TRBV30 and TRBJ2-2, with 9 bases aligning to TRBD1. The CDR3 length is 12 residues. Germline-derived CDR1 and CDR2 are GTSNPN and SVGIG (reference sequence). J lost 7 bases, V lost 7 bases, and 4 bases had no gene match. CDR3 sequence reads: CALGQGGGELFF. In nucleotides, the CDR3 is TGTGCCTTGGGACAGGGCGGCGGGGAGCTGTTTTTT.

The J gene is TRBJ1-2, the V gene TRBV25-1; D may be TRBD1 (5 bases). Germline V gene lookup returns CDR1 MGHDK and CDR2 SYGVNS. This CDR3 contains 12 residues. The V end lost 2 bases, the J end lost 8 bases, and 9 bases lay between the germline ends. CDR3 in DNA: TGTGCCAGCAGTGAACGGGGGTGGGGCTACACCTTC. Amino acids: CASSERGWGYTF.

The chain combines TRBV9 with TRBJ1-4; 7 nucleotides match TRBD1. Germline CDR1 is SGDLS and CDR2 is YYNGEE. Losses at the gene ends were 3 bases for V and 4 bases for J; bases not matched to a gene: 9. The CDR3 has 16 residues. The CDR3 reads CASSGELDRRNEKLFF. CDR3 bases: TGTGCCAGCAGCGGAGAACTGGACAGGCGTAATGAAAAACTGTTTTTT.

J is TRBJ2-2 and V is TRBV18; the match to TRBD1 covers 9 bases. This CDR3 spans 15 amino acids. The ends lost 3 bases at V and 7 bases at J; junction bases unmatched: 6. CDR1 and CDR2 from the germline V gene are KGHSH and LQKENI. CDR3 nucleotides: TGTGCCAGCTCACCCGCCGGGACAGGGATCGGGGAGCTGTTTTTT. Translating gives CASSPAGTGIGELFF. Together with reference TRBV18 and TRBJ2-2, the CDR3 gives the full variable domain: NAGVMQNPRHLVRRRGQEARLRCSPMKGHSHVYWYRQLPEEGLKFMVYLQKENIIDESGMPKERFSAEFPKEGPSILRIQQVVRGDSAAYFCASSPAGTGIGELFFGEGSRLTVL.

The chain joins TRBV19 to TRBJ1-6; a possible D gene is TRBD1 (6 bases). The CDR3 runs to 15 residues. Deletions cut 5 bases from V and 5 bases from J, with 13 bases between. The germline V gene encodes CDR1 LNHDA and CDR2 SQIVND (reference sequence). DNA of the CDR3: TGTGCCAGTAGTCGATCCACAGGGAATAATTCACCCCTCCACTTT. The encoded protein is CASSRSTGNNSPLHF.

J is TRBJ2-1 and V is TRBV14; 10 bases agree with TRBD1. This CDR3 spans 16 amino acids. J gave up 5 bases and V 3 bases, and 7 bases lay outside the gene matches. Germline V lookup: CDR1 SGHDN, CDR2 FVKESK. CDR3 nucleotides: TGTGCCAGCAGCCAGTCTTTAGGACAGGGGGACAATGAGCAGTTCTTC. This codes for CASSQSLGQGDNEQFF.

The gene calls are TRBV19 and TRBJ1-5, with D maybe TRBD1 (6 bases). This CDR3 spans 15 amino acids. V was shortened by 6 bases and J by 0 bases, with 12 bases between the two germline ends. In germline, CDR1 is LNHDA, CDR2 SQIVND (reference sequence). The CDR3 reads CASRTGTLSNQPQHF. In DNA form, the CDR3 reads TGTGCCAGTAGAACCGGGACACTTAGCAATCAGCCCCAGCATTTT.

The chain employs TRBV10-2 and TRBJ1-1; TRBD1 matches at 10 bases. Trimming cost V 10 bases and J 6 bases; bases outside gene matches: 8. Germline CDR1 and CDR2: WSHSY and SAAADI. The CDR3 has 13 residues. CDR3 nucleotide sequence: TGCGCCACTGACAGGGGGCCAGATTCTGAAGCTTTCTTT. This encodes CATDRGPDSEAFF.

The chain links TRBV27 to TRBJ2-3; a possible D gene is TRBD2 (6 bases). CDR1 and CDR2 from the germline V gene are MNHEY and SMNVEV (reference sequence). The V end lost 6 bases, the J end lost 1 base, and 20 bases lay between the germline ends. The CDR3 spans 17 residues. The CDR3 bases are TGTGCCAGCAGCCCACCCTGGGACTTTCTAGGCACAGATACGCAGTATTTT. Its protein product is CASSPPWDFLGTDTQYF.

This clone was seen a handful of times. This chain links TRBV5-5 with TRBJ1-2, with 10 bases fitting TRBD1. There are 17 residues in the CDR3. With 0 bases clipped from V and 8 bases from J, the junction kept 13 bases outside the gene matches. Germline V CDR1 and CDR2: SGHKS, YYEKEE (reference sequence). The CDR3 is CASSLEGSGQGYSGYTF. CDR3 DNA sequence: TGTGCCAGCAGCTTGGAGGGCTCGGGACAGGGGTATTCAGGCTACACCTTC.

The chain carries TRBV5-1 and TRBJ2-2; TRBD1 matches at 9 bases. Germline V lookup: CDR1 SGHRS, CDR2 YFSETQ. The CDR3 has 15 residues. After removal of 4 bases from V and 5 bases from J, the junction contained 6 bases not matched to a gene. The CDR3 is CASSHPGQGTGELFF. In DNA, the CDR3 is TGCGCCAGCAGCCATCCGGGACAGGGAACCGGGGAGCTGTTTTTT.

This chain connects TRBV7-9 to TRBJ1-2, with 8 bases fitting TRBD1. Germline lookup yields CDR1 SEHNR and CDR2 FQNEAQ (reference sequence). CDR3 length: 13 amino acids. The V gene end was trimmed by 6 bases and the J gene end by 6 bases; junction bases not matched to a gene: 6. CDR3 sequence: CASRTGVKDGYTF. The CDR3 DNA reads TGTGCCAGCAGGACAGGGGTGAAGGATGGCTACACCTTC.

The genes are TRBV3-1 (or the pseudogene TRBV3-2) and TRBJ2-3; tentative D call: TRBD1 (6 bases). The CDR3 consists of 15 residues. V was cut by 4 bases and J by 2 bases, with 13 bases left in between. Per the germline V gene, CDR1 is LGHDT and CDR2 is YNNKEL (reference sequence). The DNA for the CDR3 is TGTGCCAGCAGCCCTACAGGGACCAACACAGATACGCAGTATTTT. It translates to CASSPTGTNTDTQYF.

The rearrangement joins TRBV7-2 to TRBJ2-7; the D gene is possibly TRBD1 (5 bases). Germline CDR1 SGHTA, CDR2 FQGNSA. The V gene lost 2 bases and the J gene lost 2 bases, with 7 bases spanning the gap. The CDR3 has 13 amino acids. The CDR3 coding sequence is TGTGCCAGCAGCTTAACAGGAGCCTACGAGCAGTACTTC. Translation: CASSLTGAYEQYF. The entire variable domain, with the rest obtained from reference TRBV7-2 and TRBJ2-7, is as follows: GAGVSQSPSNKVTEKGKDVELRCDPISGHTALYWYRQSLGQGLEFLIYFQGNSAPDKSGLPSDRFSAERTGGSVSTLTIQRTQQEDSAVYLCASSLTGAYEQYFGPGTRLTVT.

The rearrangement joins TRBV5-8 to TRBJ2-1; D not resolved. The CDR3 contains 16 residues. Germline lookup yields CDR1 SGHTS and CDR2 YDEGEE. V was clipped by 0 bases and J by 0 bases, with 10 bases between them. The CDR3: CASSLARISSYNEQFF. The CDR3 DNA is TGTGCCAGCAGCTTGGCGAGGATTAGCTCCTACAATGAGCAGTTCTTC.

The gene calls are TRBV9 and TRBJ1-2; D ambiguous. Germline CDR1 and CDR2: SGDLS and YYNGEE. Deletions cut 3 bases from V and 5 bases from J, with 11 bases between. The CDR3 loop spans 13 amino acids. The CDR3 DNA follows: TGTGCCAGCAGCGCCCTCTTTCCTTATGGCTACACCTTC. Amino acids: CASSALFPYGYTF.

The chain employs TRBV2 and TRBJ1-5; D may be TRBD1 (5 bases). Germline CDR1 reads SNHLY; CDR2 reads FYNNEI. The CDR3 loop spans 15 amino acids. V lost 7 bases and J lost 2, with 15 bases in between. CDR3 DNA sequence: TGTGCCAGCAAGGTATTTGACAGTGGCAATCAGCCCCAGCATTTT. Its protein product is CASKVFDSGNQPQHF.

Concerning this clone: The same CDR3 also results from other DNA sequences found in this sample. V is TRBV18 and J is TRBJ2-1, with a possible D match to TRBD1 (6 bases). CDR3 length: 14 residues. The germline V gene has CDR1 KGHSH and CDR2 LQKENI. V lost 3 bases, J lost 4 bases, and 10 bases lay in between. The CDR3 here is CASSPTGSYNEQFF. The CDR3 DNA is TGTGCCAGCTCACCGACAGGTTCGTACAATGAGCAGTTCTTC.

The chain has TRBV20-1 and TRBJ2-5; TRBD1 is a possible D gene (6 bases). Germline V gene sequence: CDR1 DFQATT, CDR2 SNEGSKA (reference sequence). Trimming cost V 8 bases and J 5 bases, with 12 bases left between them. This CDR3 contains 11 residues. For the CDR3, the DNA is TGCAGTTACAGGGTTTGGGAGACCCAGTACTTC. This sequence encodes CSYRVWETQYF.

The genes are TRBV18 and TRBJ2-7; TRBD1 matches 9 bases. Unmatched junction bases numbered 4, after V lost 3 bases and J lost 4 bases. The CDR3 has 14 residues. Germline CDR1 reads KGHSH; CDR2 reads LQKENI. The CDR3, as DNA: TGTGCCAGCTCACCGGGGACAGGGTTGTACGAGCAGTACTTC. It encodes CASSPGTGLYEQYF. The full variable domain, with the rest looked up from reference TRBV18 and TRBJ2-7, is NAGVMQNPRHLVRRRGQEARLRCSPMKGHSHVYWYRQLPEEGLKFMVYLQKENIIDESGMPKERFSAEFPKEGPSILRIQQVVRGDSAAYFCASSPGTGLYEQYFGPGTRLTVT.

The chain joins TRBV19 to TRBJ1-2; the match to TRBD1 covers 8 bases. The CDR3 runs 17 residues. Germline loops: CDR1 LNHDA, CDR2 SQIVND (reference sequence). Unmatched junction bases numbered 14, after V lost 4 bases and J lost 4 bases. The CDR3 region has the DNA TGTGCCAGTAGTAGCCCCCCCGACAGGGGACCTATCTATGGCTACACCTTC. This sequence encodes CASSSPPDRGPIYGYTF. The variable domain in full, with the rest retrieved from reference TRBV19 and TRBJ1-2, is DGGITQSPKYLFRKEGQNVTLSCEQNLNHDAMYWYRQDPGQGLRLIYYSQIVNDFQKGDIAEGYSVSREKKESFPLTVTSAQKNPTAFYLCASSSPPDRGPIYGYTFGSGTRLTVV.

The rearrangement links TRBV7-9 to TRBJ2-7; 8 bases are shared with TRBD1. After removal of 1 base from V and 4 bases from J, the junction contained 9 bases not matched to a gene. This CDR3 is built from 16 residues. In germline, CDR1 is SEHNR, CDR2 FQNEAQ (reference sequence). As DNA, the CDR3 is TGTGCCAGCAGCTTAGAGGGGACAGGAGCCGTATACGAGCAGTACTTC. Translated: CASSLEGTGAVYEQYF.

The chain couples TRBV19 to TRBJ2-4, with 9 bases identical to TRBD1. J was trimmed by 3 bases and V by 3 bases; bases with no gene match: 15. CDR1 and CDR2 (germline): LNHDA, SQIVND (reference sequence). The CDR3 has 19 amino acids. Here the CDR3 DNA reads TGTGCCAGTAGTATTTCCGGGACAGGGTTCGAAGCGAACAAAAACATTCAGTACTTC. Protein: CASSISGTGFEANKNIQYF.

CDR3 amino acids: CASSYSQDSYNSPLHF. The CDR3 DNA reads TGTGCCAGCAGCTACAGCCAAGACTCCTATAATTCACCCCTCCACTTT. The genes are TRBV6-6 and TRBJ1-6, with unresolved D. This CDR3 comprises 16 residues. Trimming took off 6 bases at V and 0 bases at J, with 12 bases between the two ends. The germline V gene encodes CDR1 MNHNY and CDR2 SVGAGI (reference sequence).

This chain uses TRBV6-2 or TRBV6-3 with TRBJ1-5, with 7 bases aligning to TRBD1. Germline CDR1 and CDR2: MNHEY and SVGEGT. This CDR3 is 13 amino acids long. V dropped 5 bases and J dropped 5; count of bases not matched to a gene: 3. CDR3 nucleotide sequence: TGTGCCAGCAGTCGGGACAGTTATCAGCCCCAGCATTTT. Encoded protein: CASSRDSYQPQHF.